The T cell receptor (beta chain) under discussion was sequenced for a study of blood T cell repertoires in COVID-19. Study-wide background: Whether acute or convalescent, the COVID-19 samples came from the United States, Italy and Spain.

V lost 2 bases, J lost 2 bases, and 6 bases lay in between. This CDR3 has 13 residues. Germline V lookup: CDR1 SNHLY, CDR2 FYNNEI. Source study methods: Amplified reference gene primers provided the basis for estimating nucleated cell counts. TCRdb's table, derived via immunoSEQ multiplex PCR, lists solely in-frame clones and lacks some. V and J calls and clone size are as listed in that table; D and trimming were resolved from the DNA. The data contain approximately 240,000 clones, around 80% of them singletons. The TCR comes from a woman aged 60-75 years who had recovered from COVID-19. Source material: peripheral blood. This rearrangement joins TRBV2 to TRBJ2-5; no definite D call. The CDR3 DNA reads as TGTGCCAGCAGTGAATACAGTCAAGAGACCCAGTACTTC. It is translated as CASSEYSQETQYF.